This is a list of T cell receptor beta chains from one sample in a study of blood T cell repertoires in COVID-19. Assay: immunoSEQ multiplex PCR; the TCRdb copy retains only in-frame clones and omits some. The sample lists about 160,000 clones; roughly 73% were seen once. Sample: peripheral blood. The receptors here all came from a man aged 70 or older with acute or convalescent COVID-19. The CDR3 runs from the conserved cysteine through the conserved F or W. The order of the fields is V gene, clone size, J gene, D gene, CDR3 protein, CDR3 DNA. The D gene is left open where the match is weak. The listing skips clone size in some rows; elsewhere it reads once, few, many or a size class.

>TRBV4-1|-|TRBJ2-5|-
CASSRLSAVGQETQYF
TGCGCCAGCAGCCGCCTTTCTGCGGTTGGCCAAGAGACCCAGTACTTC
>TRBV3-1/TRBV3-2|-|TRBJ2-3|TRBD1
CASSRLLGRGPDTQYF
TGTGCCAGCAGCCGCCTCCTCGGCAGGGGGCCAGATACGCAGTATTTT
>TRBV28|-|TRBJ1-2|TRBD1
CASSLPTGVEGYTF
TGTGCCAGCAGTTTACCGACAGGGGTGGAAGGCTACACCTTC
>TRBV6-5|-|TRBJ2-7|TRBD2
CASSYAASGSYEQYF
TGTGCCAGCAGTTACGCGGCTAGCGGATCCTACGAGCAGTACTTC
>TRBV5-1|-|TRBJ2-1|-
CASSLPQIDEQFF
TGCGCCAGCAGCTTGCCCCAAATTGATGAGCAGTTCTTC
>TRBV24-1|-|TRBJ2-1|-
CATSDSDRPSSYNEQFF
TGTGCCACCAGTGATTCCGACAGGCCAAGCTCCTACAATGAGCAGTTCTTC
>TRBV11-2|-|TRBJ1-1|-
CASSLGGRAFF
TGTGCCAGCAGCTTAGGGGGGCGAGCTTTCTTT
>TRBV18|-|TRBJ1-3|-
CASSQEITITGNTIYF
TGTGCCAGCTCACAAGAGATCACTATAACTGGAAACACCATATATTTT
>TRBV28|few|TRBJ1-3|TRBD1
CASSTTGTGAGNTIYF
TGTGCCAGCAGTACCACAGGGACAGGGGCTGGAAACACCATATATTTT
>TRBV7-9|few|TRBJ1-4|TRBD1
CASSQTGGWEKLFF
TGTGCCAGCAGCCAAACAGGGGGCTGGGAAAAACTGTTTTTT
>TRBV10-3|once|TRBJ2-7|-
CAISDLIQGFEQYF
TGTGCCATCAGTGATCTAATCCAGGGGTTCGAGCAGTACTTC
>TRBV5-1|few|TRBJ2-3|TRBD1
CASSLLWRQGAGDTQYF
TGCGCCAGCAGCTTGCTTTGGCGTCAGGGGGCTGGAGATACGCAGTATTTT
>TRBV3-1/TRBV3-2|-|TRBJ2-2|TRBD2
CASRSGGGELFF
TGTGCCAGCAGGAGCGGGGGCGGGGAGCTGTTTTTT
>TRBV10-3|-|TRBJ2-3|-
CAIRDTSDHTQYF
TGTGCCATCAGGGACACCTCAGACCATACGCAGTATTTT
>TRBV19|-|TRBJ1-1|-
CASGRLNTEAFF
TGTGCCAGCGGGAGGTTGAACACTGAAGCTTTCTTT
>TRBV7-8|once|TRBJ1-2|-
CASSLVLTPGDYGYTF
TGTGCCAGCAGCTTAGTTCTGACCCCAGGTGACTATGGCTACACCTTC
>TRBV6-2/TRBV6-3|few|TRBJ1-2|-
CASSPQGYGYTF
TGTGCCAGCAGTCCCCAGGGATATGGCTACACCTTC
>TRBV7-8|-|TRBJ1-1|TRBD1
CASRRGLTEAFF
TGTGCCAGCAGAAGGGGGCTTACTGAAGCTTTCTTT
>TRBV10-3|once|TRBJ2-5|TRBD1
CAISEKGASETQYF
TGTGCCATCAGTGAGAAGGGGGCGTCAGAGACCCAGTACTTC
>TRBV30|-|TRBJ1-1|-
CAWSEERLNTEAFF
TGTGCCTGGAGCGAAGAGCGGTTGAACACTGAAGCTTTCTTT
>TRBV19|-|TRBJ1-4|-
CASSGQDRPTNEKLFF
TGTGCCAGTAGTGGGCAGGACAGACCAACTAATGAAAAACTGTTTTTT
>TRBV18|-|TRBJ2-3|TRBD2
CASSPTSGGPDTQYF
TGTGCCAGCTCGCCGACTAGCGGGGGGCCAGATACGCAGTATTTT
>TRBV27|-|TRBJ1-2|-
CASSPLPQGGGYTF
TGTGCCAGCAGCCCCCTCCCGCAGGGTGGTGGCTACACCTTC